Listed below are T cell receptor beta chains from one sample, sequenced in a study of control samples from healthy donors and cancer patients. Method: immunoSEQ multiplex PCR; TCRdb's copy keeps in-frame clones and lacks some. The table includes approximately 150,000 clones, 90% to 95% detected once. The sequencing sample was made of PBMCs. The receptors were sampled from a man aged 60 to 69 with colorectal cancer. CDR3s include the opening cysteine and the closing phenylalanine or tryptophan. The D gene is left open where the match is weak. Rows may omit the clone size; those that give it use once, few, many or a size class.

.	TRBJ1-1	TRBV7-9	.	TGTGCCAGCAGCTTAGGGGGCGGGACTGAAGCTTTCTTT	CASSLGGGTEAFF
TRBD1	TRBJ1-2	TRBV11-2	.	TGTGCCAGCAGCCCGGGACAGGGGGCTGGCTACACCTTC	CASSPGQGAGYTF
TRBD1	TRBJ2-7	TRBV6-2/TRBV6-3	.	TGTGCCAGCAGCTGGGACAGGGGTTCCTACGAGCAGTACTTC	CASSWDRGSYEQYF
.	TRBJ1-2	TRBV5-6	.	TGTGCCAGCAGCTTGGACAGCAGTACTAACTATGGCTACACCTTC	CASSLDSSTNYGYTF
TRBD1	TRBJ2-7	TRBV28	.	TGTGCCAGCAGTCCACCGGACAGGGGTACGAATCACGAGCAGTACTTC	CASSPPDRGTNHEQYF
.	TRBJ1-4	TRBV2	.	TGTGCCAGCAGCCGAATGGGGCAGGGTCAGAATGAAAAACTGTTTTTT	CASSRMGQGQNEKLFF
.	TRBJ2-1	TRBV5-1	.	TGCGCCAGCAGCTTGGGAGGGGGGGCGGTCTACAATGAGCAGTTCTTC	CASSLGGGAVYNEQFF
.	TRBJ1-4	TRBV7-9	.	TGTGCCAGCAGCTTAATGACAGTTGAAAAACTGTTTTTT	CASSLMTVEKLFF
TRBD2	TRBJ2-1	TRBV4-3	.	TGCGCCAGCAGCAGCAGGACTCTAGCGGCCTCCTACAATGAGCAGTTCTTC	CASSSRTLAASYNEQFF
TRBD1	TRBJ2-7	TRBV30	.	TGTGCCTGGAGTGCCGGGACAGGGGGCTACGAGCAGTACTTC	CAWSAGTGGYEQYF
TRBD1	TRBJ1-5	TRBV6-6	.	TGTGCCAGCAGTTTCCGGGACAGTAATCAGCCCCAGCATTTT	CASSFRDSNQPQHF
TRBD1	TRBJ2-7	TRBV5-4	.	TGTGCCAGCAGCCTCACAGGGGGCTCCCACGAGCAGTACTTC	CASSLTGGSHEQYF
TRBD2	TRBJ2-1	TRBV7-9	.	TGTGCCAGCAGCTTTTCTAGCGGGGCGAGCAATGAGCAGTTCTTC	CASSFSSGASNEQFF
.	TRBJ1-2	TRBV18	.	TGTGCCAGCTCACCGCCCGGTGTGTATGGCTACACCTTC	CASSPPGVYGYTF
.	TRBJ1-2	TRBV4-3	.	TGCGCCAGCAGCCTACGGGACACTTATGGCTACACCTTC	CASSLRDTYGYTF
.	TRBJ1-5	TRBV30	.	TGTGCCTGGAACAGGGACCTTGGTCAGCCCCAGCATTTT	CAWNRDLGQPQHF
.	TRBJ2-1	TRBV5-5	.	TGTGCCAGCAGCTTGATGGCAGATAGCTCCTACAATGAGCAGTTCTTC	CASSLMADSSYNEQFF
TRBD2	TRBJ2-2	TRBV7-2	.	TGTGCCAGCAGCCCGCGGGGGGGCCACACCGGGGAGCTGTTTTTT	CASSPRGGHTGELFF
.	TRBJ2-3	TRBV21-1	few	TGTGCCAGCAGCCCCCGGAGTAGGGTAGAGGGGGAGAGAGGCACAGATACGCAGTATTTT	CASSPRSRVEGERGTDTQYF
.	TRBJ1-1	TRBV5-5	.	TGTGCCAGCAGCGTCTCGGGGACCACTGAAGCTTTCTTT	CASSVSGTTEAFF